This T cell receptor (beta chain) was captured by sequencing in a study of CD8 T cells in Susac syndrome. Study-wide background: Patients with Susac syndrome were therapy-naive, on corticosteroids, or on intravenous immunoglobulin alone at the time that blood was drawn. Study outcomes and limitations: Clonal expansion was missing from Susac syndrome CD4+ T cell repertoires.

The Susac syndrome patients fit the recently defined diagnostic criteria for definite or probable disease. Unmatched junction bases numbered 2, after V lost 0 bases and J lost 3 bases. The CDR3 totals 14 residues. Germline CDR1 reads MNHEY; CDR2 reads SMNVEV (reference sequence). To note about this clonotype: The antigen is not known.

RNA was extracted with the RNeasy kit, and a quantity of roughly 0.45 to 1 ug was reverse transcribed using random hexamers. TCRdb fed the immunoSEQ multiplex PCR reads into MiXCR, producing one record per CDR3 protein. The sample consists of approximately 190,000 distinct CDR3 sequences, roughly nine tenths of them appearing once. The sequencing input was CD4+ T cells from PBMCs. This rearrangement joins TRBV27 to TRBJ2-7, with 7 bases fitting TRBD1. This receptor was taken from a human donor with Susac syndrome. The CDR3 spells CASSLSSGGYEQYF. CDR3 nucleotide sequence: TGTGCCAGCAGTTTATCCTCAGGGGGCTACGAGCAGTACTTC.